Below, one T cell receptor beta chain is given with its context. Its antigen is currently unknown. TCRdb reprocessed the 5' RACE reads; each CDR3 protein has one entry and no DNA is given. This sample's clone table lists about 140,000 distinct CDR3 sequences. The data originate from a study of monozygotic twins with inflammatory bowel disease. Points from the study as a whole: Especially with disease activity, IBD patients had fewer clonotypes in common with others than healthy twins did. Telling apart the different T cell subtypes was not possible.

The receptor was derived from a human donor with ulcerative colitis or Crohn's disease, or a healthy co-twin of an affected twin (not recorded which). What was sequenced was blood.

The CDR3 region is CASSLWNAGQETQYF. This chain joins TRBV5-6 and TRBJ2-5; TCRdb names TRBD1, which stays unverified in the absence of DNA. The CDR3 is 15 amino acids. CDR1 and CDR2 from the germline V gene are SGHDT and YYEEEE.